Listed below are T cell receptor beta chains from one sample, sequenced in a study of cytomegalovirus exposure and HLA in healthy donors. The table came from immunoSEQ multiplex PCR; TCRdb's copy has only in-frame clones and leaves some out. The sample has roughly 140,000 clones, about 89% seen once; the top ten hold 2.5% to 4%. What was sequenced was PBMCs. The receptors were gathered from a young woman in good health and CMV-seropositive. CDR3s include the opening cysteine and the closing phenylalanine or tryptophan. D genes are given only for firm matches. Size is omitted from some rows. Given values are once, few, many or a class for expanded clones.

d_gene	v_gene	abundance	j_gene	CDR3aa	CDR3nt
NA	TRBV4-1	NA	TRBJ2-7	CASSRGGLANNYEQYF	TGCGCCAGCAGCCGGGGGGGGCTAGCGAACAACTACGAGCAGTACTTC
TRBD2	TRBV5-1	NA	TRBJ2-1	CASSPVAGGFSYNEQFF	TGCGCCAGCAGCCCGGTAGCGGGAGGGTTCTCCTACAATGAGCAGTTCTTC
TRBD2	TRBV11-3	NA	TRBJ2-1	CASRPGTSGSLEQFF	TGTGCCAGCAGACCCGGGACTAGCGGGAGTCTTGAGCAGTTCTTC
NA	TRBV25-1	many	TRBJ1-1	CASSLGGNTEAFF	TGTGCCAGCAGCTTAGGGGGGAACACTGAAGCTTTCTTT
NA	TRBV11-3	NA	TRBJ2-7	CASSLAPGSYEQYF	TGTGCCAGCAGCTTAGCACCAGGGTCCTACGAGCAGTACTTC
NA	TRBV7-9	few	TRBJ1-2	CASSLDGARSGYTF	TGTGCCAGCAGCTTAGATGGGGCGCGATCCGGCTACACCTTC
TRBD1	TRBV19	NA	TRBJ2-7	CASSMSRQGREQYF	TGTGCCAGTAGTATGTCGCGACAGGGCCGCGAGCAGTACTTC
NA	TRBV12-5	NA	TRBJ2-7	CASGWGGGPYEQYF	TGTGCTAGTGGGTGGGGAGGGGGGCCCTACGAGCAGTACTTC
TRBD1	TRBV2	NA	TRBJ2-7	CASGDRALHEQYF	TGTGCCAGCGGTGACAGGGCCCTCCACGAGCAGTACTTC
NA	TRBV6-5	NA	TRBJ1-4	CASSYSGGPEKLFF	TGTGCCAGCAGTTACTCAGGGGGACCTGAAAAACTGTTTTTT
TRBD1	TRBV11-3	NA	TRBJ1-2	CASSLVSSPGTGEYGYTF	TGTGCCAGCAGCTTAGTGTCCTCTCCTGGGACAGGGGAGTATGGCTACACCTTC
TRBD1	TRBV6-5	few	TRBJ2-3	CASSLQGAEDTQYF	TGTGCCAGCAGCCTACAGGGGGCAGAAGATACGCAGTATTTT
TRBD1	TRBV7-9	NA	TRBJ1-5	CASSFSGTGGLGQPQHF	TGTGCCAGCAGCTTTTCCGGGACAGGGGGCTTGGGTCAGCCCCAGCATTTT
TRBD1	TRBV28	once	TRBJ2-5	CASIEGGRETQYF	TGTGCCAGCATTGAAGGGGGCAGGGAGACCCAGTACTTC
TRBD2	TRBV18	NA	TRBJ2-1	CASSPGRDNEQFF	TGTGCCAGCTCACCAGGGAGGGACAATGAGCAGTTCTTC
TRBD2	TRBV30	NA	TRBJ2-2	CAWSPGTSGRAGLRSLFF	TGTGCCTGGAGCCCGGGGACTAGCGGGAGGGCCGGACTTCGATCGCTGTTTTTT
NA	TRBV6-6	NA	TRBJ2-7	CASSFETASYEQYF	TGTGCCAGCAGTTTTGAAACAGCCTCCTACGAGCAGTACTTC
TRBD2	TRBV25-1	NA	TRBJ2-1	CASGYPSGRSYNEQFF	TGTGCCAGCGGGTACCCTAGCGGAAGGTCCTACAATGAGCAGTTCTTC